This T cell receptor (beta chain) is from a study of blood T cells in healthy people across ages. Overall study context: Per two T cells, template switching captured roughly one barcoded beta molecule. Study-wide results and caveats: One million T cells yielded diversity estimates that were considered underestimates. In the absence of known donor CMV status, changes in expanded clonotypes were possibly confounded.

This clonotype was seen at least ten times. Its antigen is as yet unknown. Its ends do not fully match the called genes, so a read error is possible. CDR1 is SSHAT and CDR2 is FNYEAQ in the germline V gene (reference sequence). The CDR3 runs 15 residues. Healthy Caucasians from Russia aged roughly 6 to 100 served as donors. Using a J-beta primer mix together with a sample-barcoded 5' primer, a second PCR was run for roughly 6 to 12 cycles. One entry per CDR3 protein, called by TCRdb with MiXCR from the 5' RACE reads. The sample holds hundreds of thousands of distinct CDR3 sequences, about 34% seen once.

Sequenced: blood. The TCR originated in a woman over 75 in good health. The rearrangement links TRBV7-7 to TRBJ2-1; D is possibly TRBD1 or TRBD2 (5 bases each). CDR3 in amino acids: CASSLDRDAYNEQFF. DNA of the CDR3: TGTGCTAGCAGCTTAGACCGGGACGCCTACAATGAGCAGTTCTTC.